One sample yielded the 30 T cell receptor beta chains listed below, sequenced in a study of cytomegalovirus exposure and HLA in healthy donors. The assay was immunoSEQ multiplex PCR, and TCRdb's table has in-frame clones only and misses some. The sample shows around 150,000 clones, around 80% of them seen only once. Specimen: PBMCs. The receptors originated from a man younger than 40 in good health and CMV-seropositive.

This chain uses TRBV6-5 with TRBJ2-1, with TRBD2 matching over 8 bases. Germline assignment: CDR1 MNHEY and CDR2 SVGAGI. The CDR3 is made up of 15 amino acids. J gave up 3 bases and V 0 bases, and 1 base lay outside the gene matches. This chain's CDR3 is CASSYSGTSYNEQFF. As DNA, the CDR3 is TGTGCCAGCAGTTACTCCGGGACTAGCTACAATGAGCAGTTCTTC.

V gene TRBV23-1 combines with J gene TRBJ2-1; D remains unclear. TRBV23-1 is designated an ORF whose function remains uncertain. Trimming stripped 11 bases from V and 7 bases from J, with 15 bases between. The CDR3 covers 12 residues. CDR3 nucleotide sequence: TGCGCCTCCGAACCCATCCGGAATGAGCAGTTCTTC. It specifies CASEPIRNEQFF.

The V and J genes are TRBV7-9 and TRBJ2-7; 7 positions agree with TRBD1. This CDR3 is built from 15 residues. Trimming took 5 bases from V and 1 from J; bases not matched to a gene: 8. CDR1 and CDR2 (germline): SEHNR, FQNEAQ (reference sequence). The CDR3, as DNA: TGTGCCAGCAGCCGGCAAACAGGGGAATCCTACGAGCAGTACTTC. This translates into CASSRQTGESYEQYF.

This CDR3 reads CASSERGRAYEQYF. As DNA, the CDR3 is TGTGCCAGCAGTGAACGAGGCAGAGCCTACGAGCAGTACTTC. The chain combines TRBV2 with TRBJ2-7, with D unresolved. This CDR3 has 14 amino acids. V lost 2 bases to trimming and J lost 2 bases, with 10 bases between them. The V gene's germline CDR1 is SNHLY and CDR2 FYNNEI. The whole variable domain, filled in from reference TRBV2 and TRBJ2-7, reads EPEVTQTPSHQVTQMGQEVILRCVPISNHLYFYWYRQILGQKVEFLVSFYNNEISEKSEIFDDQFSVERPDGSNFTLKIRSTKLEDSAMYFCASSERGRAYEQYFGPGTRLTVT.

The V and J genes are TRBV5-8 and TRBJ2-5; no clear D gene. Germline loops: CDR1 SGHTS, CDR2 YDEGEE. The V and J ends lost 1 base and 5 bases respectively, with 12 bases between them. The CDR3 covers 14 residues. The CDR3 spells CASSLKSYAETQYF. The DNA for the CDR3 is TGTGCCAGCAGCTTGAAGTCCTACGCGGAGACCCAGTACTTC.

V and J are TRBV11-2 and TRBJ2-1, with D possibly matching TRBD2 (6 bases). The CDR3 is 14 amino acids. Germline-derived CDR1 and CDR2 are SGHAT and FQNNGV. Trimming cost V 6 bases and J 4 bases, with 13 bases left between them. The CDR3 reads CASRRLVSYNEQFF. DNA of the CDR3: TGTGCCAGCAGGCGACTAGTATCTTACAATGAGCAGTTCTTC.

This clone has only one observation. Written as DNA, the CDR3 is TGTGCCACCAGCACCGTAGACAGTATCACTGAAGCTTTCTTT. Translating gives CATSTVDSITEAFF. This rearrangement joins TRBV15 to TRBJ1-1; D is possibly TRBD1 (5 bases). Trimming removed 4 bases from V and 4 bases from J, with 13 bases in between. The V gene's germline CDR1 is LNHNV and CDR2 YYDKDF (reference sequence). This CDR3 has 14 amino acids.

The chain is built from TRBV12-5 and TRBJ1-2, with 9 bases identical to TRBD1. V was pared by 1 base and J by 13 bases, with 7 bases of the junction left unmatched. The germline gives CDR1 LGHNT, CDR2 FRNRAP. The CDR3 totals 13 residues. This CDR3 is CASGLAGTGNSTF. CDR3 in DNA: TGTGCTAGTGGTTTGGCCGGGACAGGGAATTCCACCTTC.

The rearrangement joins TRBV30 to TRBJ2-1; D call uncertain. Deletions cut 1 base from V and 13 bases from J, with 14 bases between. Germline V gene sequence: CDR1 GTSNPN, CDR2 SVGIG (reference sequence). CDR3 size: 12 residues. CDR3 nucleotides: TGTGCCTGGAGTGAGCTACAGAAAACCCAGTTCTTC. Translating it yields CAWSELQKTQFF.

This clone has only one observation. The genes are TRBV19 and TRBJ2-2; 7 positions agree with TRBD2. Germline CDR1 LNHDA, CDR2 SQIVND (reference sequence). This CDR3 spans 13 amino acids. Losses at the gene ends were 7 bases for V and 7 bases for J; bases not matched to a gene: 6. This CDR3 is CASTPSGIGELFF. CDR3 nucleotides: TGTGCCAGTACCCCTAGCGGTATCGGGGAGCTGTTTTTT.

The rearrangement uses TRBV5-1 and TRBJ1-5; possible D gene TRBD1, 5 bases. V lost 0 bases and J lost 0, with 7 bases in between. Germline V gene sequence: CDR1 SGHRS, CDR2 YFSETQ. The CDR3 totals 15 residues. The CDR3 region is CASSLVGDSNQPQHF. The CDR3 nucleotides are TGCGCCAGCAGCTTGGTAGGGGATAGCAATCAGCCCCAGCATTTT.

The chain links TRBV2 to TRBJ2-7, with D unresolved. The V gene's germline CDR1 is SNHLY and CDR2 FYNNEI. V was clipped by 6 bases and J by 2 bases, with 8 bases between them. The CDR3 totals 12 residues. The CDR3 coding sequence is TGTGCCAGCAGGGCAGACACCTACGAGCAGTACTTC. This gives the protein CASRADTYEQYF.

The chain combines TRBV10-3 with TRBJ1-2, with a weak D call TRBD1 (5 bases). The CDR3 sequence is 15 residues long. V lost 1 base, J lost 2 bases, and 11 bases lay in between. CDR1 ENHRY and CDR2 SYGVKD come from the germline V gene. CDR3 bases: TGTGCCATCAGTGAGTTTAATGACAGAAACTATGGCTACACCTTC. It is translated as CAISEFNDRNYGYTF.

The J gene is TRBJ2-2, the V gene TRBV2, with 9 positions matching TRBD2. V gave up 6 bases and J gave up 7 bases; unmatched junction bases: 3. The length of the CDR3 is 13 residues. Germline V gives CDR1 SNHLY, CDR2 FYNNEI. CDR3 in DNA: TGTGCCAGCAGCTTTAGCGGGGGCGGGGAGCTGTTTTTT. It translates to CASSFSGGGELFF.

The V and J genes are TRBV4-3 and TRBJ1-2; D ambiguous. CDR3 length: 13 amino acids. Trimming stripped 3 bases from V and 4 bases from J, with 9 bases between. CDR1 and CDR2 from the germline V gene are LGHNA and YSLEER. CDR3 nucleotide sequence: TGCGCCAGCAGCCAGTCAGGAACCTATGGCTACACCTTC. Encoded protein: CASSQSGTYGYTF.

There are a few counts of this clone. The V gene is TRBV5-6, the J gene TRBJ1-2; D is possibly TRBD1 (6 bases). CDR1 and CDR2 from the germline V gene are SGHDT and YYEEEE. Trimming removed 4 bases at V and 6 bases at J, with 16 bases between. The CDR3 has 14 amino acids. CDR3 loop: CASSLDRRRNGYTF. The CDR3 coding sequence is TGTGCCAGCAGCCTTGACAGGAGGAGAAATGGCTACACCTTC.

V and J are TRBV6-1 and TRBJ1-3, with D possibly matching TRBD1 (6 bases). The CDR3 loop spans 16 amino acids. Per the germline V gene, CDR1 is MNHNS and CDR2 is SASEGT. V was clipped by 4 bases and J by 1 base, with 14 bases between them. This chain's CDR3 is CASSVMGGLSGNTIYF. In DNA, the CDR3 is TGTGCCAGCAGTGTAATGGGGGGGCTTTCTGGAAACACCATATATTTT.

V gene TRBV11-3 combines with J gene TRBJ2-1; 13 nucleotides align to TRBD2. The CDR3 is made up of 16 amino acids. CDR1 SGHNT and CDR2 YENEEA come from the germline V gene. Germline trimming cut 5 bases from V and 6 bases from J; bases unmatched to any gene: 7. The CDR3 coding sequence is TGTGCCAGCAGCGGGGGGACTAGCGGGACCTTCAATGAGCAGTTCTTC. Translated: CASSGGTSGTFNEQFF.

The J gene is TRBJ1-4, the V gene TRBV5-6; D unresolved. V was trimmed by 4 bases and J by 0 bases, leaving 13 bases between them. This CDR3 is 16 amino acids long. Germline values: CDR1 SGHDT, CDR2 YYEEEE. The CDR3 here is CASSPQPRATNEKLFF. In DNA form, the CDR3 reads TGTGCCAGCAGCCCTCAACCGCGTGCAACTAATGAAAAACTGTTTTTT.

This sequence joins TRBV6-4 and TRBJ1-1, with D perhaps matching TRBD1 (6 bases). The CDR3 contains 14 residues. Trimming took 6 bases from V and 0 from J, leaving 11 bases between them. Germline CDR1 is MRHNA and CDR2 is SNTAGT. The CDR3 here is CASRRDMLNTEAFF. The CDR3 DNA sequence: TGTGCCAGCAGAAGGGACATGCTGAACACTGAAGCTTTCTTT.

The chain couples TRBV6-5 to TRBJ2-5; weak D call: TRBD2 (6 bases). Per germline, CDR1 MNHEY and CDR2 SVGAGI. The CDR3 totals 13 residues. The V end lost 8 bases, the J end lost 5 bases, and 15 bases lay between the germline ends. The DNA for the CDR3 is TGTGCCAGCCACCGGGCAGGGAGGGAGACCCAGTACTTC. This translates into CASHRAGRETQYF.

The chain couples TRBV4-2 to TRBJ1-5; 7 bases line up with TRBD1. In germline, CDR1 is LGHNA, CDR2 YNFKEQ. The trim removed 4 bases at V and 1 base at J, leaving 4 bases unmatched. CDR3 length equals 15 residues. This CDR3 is CASSPNRGSNQPQHF. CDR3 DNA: TGTGCCAGCAGCCCCAACAGGGGCAGCAATCAGCCCCAGCATTTT.

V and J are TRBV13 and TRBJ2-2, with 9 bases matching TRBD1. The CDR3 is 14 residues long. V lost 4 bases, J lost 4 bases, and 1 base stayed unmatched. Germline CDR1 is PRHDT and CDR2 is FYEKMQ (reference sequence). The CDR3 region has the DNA TGTGCCAGCAGCTGGGACAGGGCCACCGGGGAGCTGTTTTTT. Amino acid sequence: CASSWDRATGELFF.

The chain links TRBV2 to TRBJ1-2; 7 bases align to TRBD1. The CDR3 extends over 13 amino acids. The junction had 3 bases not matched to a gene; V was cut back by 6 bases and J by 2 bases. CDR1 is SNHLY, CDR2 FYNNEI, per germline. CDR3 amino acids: CASSLTGNYGYTF. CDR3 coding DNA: TGTGCCAGCAGCTTGACAGGGAACTATGGCTACACCTTC.

The CDR3 DNA reads TGCGCCAGCAGGTCGGGGTGGGTCTCGAACACTGAAGCTTTCTTT. This sequence encodes CASRSGWVSNTEAFF. The chain uses TRBV5-1 and TRBJ1-1; D is undetermined. CDR1 SGHRS and CDR2 YFSETQ come from the germline V gene. Between the trimmed V and J ends, which lost 5 bases and 1 base, there was a span of 15 bases. The CDR3 extends over 15 amino acids.

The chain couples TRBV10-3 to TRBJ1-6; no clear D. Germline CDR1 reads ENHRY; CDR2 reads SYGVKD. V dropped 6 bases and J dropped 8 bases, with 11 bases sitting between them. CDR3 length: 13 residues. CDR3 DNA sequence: TGTGCCATCAGAGAAGACACATATTCACCCCTCCACTTT. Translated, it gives CAIREDTYSPLHF.

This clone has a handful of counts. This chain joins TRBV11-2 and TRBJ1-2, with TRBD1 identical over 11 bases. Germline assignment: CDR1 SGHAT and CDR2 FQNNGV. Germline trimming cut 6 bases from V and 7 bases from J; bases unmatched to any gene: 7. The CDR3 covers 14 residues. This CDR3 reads CASSSGQGAFGYTF. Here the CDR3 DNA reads TGTGCCAGCAGTTCAGGACAGGGGGCGTTTGGCTACACCTTC.

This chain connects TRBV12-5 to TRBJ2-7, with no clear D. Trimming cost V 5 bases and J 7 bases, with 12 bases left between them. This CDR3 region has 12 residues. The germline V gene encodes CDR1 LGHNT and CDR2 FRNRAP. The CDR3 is CASGHIWSEQYF. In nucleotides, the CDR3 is TGTGCTAGTGGTCACATATGGAGTGAGCAGTACTTC.

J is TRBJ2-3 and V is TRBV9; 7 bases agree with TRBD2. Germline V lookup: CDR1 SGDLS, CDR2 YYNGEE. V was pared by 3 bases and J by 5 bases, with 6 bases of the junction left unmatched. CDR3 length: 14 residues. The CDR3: CASSEAGVLDTQYF. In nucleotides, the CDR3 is TGTGCCAGCAGCGAGGCGGGAGTCTTAGATACGCAGTATTTT.

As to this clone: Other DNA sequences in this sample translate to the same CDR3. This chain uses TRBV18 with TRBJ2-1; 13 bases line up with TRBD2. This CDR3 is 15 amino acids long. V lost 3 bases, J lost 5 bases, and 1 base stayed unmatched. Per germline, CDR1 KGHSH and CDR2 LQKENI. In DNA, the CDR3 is TGTGCCAGCTCACCTGGACTAGCGGGGGACAATGAGCAGTTCTTC. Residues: CASSPGLAGDNEQFF.